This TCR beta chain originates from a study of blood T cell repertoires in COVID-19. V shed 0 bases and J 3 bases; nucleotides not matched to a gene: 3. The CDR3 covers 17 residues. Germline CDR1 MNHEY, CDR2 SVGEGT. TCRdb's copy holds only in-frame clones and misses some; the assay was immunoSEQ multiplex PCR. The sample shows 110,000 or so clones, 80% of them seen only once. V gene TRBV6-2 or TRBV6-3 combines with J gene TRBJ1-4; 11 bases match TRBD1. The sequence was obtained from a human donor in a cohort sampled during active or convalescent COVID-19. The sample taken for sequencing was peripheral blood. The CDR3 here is CASSYSGQGAANEKLFF. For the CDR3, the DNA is TGTGCCAGCAGTTACTCCGGACAGGGGGCAGCTAATGAAAAACTGTTTTTT.